These 24 T cell receptor beta chains were sequenced from one sample in a study of OX40 agonist ivuxolimab in advanced cancers. The library was generated by the immunoSEQ multiplex PCR assay. TCRdb obtained this table from immuneACCESS and retained in-frame rearrangements with V and J assigned. These tables miss some clones; where compared with another copy, unresolved V genes account for less than half of the shortfall, and the remainder is unexplained. The sample includes 75,000 to 100,000 clones, with 91% observed a single time. The ten biggest clones cover roughly 0.31% of the sample. The material was CD4+ or CD8+ T cells sorted from blood, obtained in a trial of the OX40 agonist ivuxolimab. These receptor sequences come from an adult with an advanced solid tumor such as melanoma, head and neck, liver or kidney cancer.

The rearrangement links TRBV7-8 to TRBJ2-7, with D possibly matching TRBD1 (5 bases). Germline CDR1 and CDR2: SGHVS and FQNEAQ. V lost 4 bases and J lost 2, with 12 bases in between. The CDR3 is 14 amino acids. CDR3: CASSSQVKAYEQYF. The CDR3 nucleotides are TGTGCCAGCAGCTCACAGGTAAAGGCCTACGAGCAGTACTTC.

The CDR3 bases are TGTGCCAGCAGCTCCGGGACAGCCTCTGGAAACACCATATATTTT. It encodes CASSSGTASGNTIYF. J is TRBJ1-3 and V is TRBV5-4; 7 bases line up with TRBD1. Germline-derived CDR1 and CDR2 are SGHNT and YYREEE (reference sequence). Trimming removed 3 bases from V and 0 bases from J; junction bases left unmatched: 3. This CDR3 has 15 amino acids. Looking up the rest from reference TRBV5-4 and TRBJ1-3 gives the full variable domain: ETGVTQSPTHLIKTRGQQVTLRCSSQSGHNTVSWYQQALGQGPQFIFQYYREEENGRGNFPPRFSGLQFPNYSSELNVNALELDDSALYLCASSSGTASGNTIYFGEGSWLTVV.

The J gene is TRBJ2-1, the V gene TRBV6-1; a weak D match, TRBD2 (6 bases). Germline CDR1 and CDR2: MNHNS and SASEGT. V gave up 3 bases and J gave up 3 bases, with 12 bases separating them. The CDR3 is made up of 15 amino acids. CDR3 sequence reads: CASSDSGRYYNEQFF. CDR3 DNA: TGTGCCAGCAGTGACAGCGGGCGATACTACAATGAGCAGTTCTTC.

This clone occurred once. The chain couples TRBV27 to TRBJ2-2; D perhaps matches TRBD2 (6 bases). V shed 9 bases and J shed 3 bases, with 20 bases lying between them. The germline V gene has CDR1 MNHEY and CDR2 SMNVEV (reference sequence). The CDR3 is 16 residues long. The CDR3, as DNA: TGTGCCAGTAAAGATTTAGGGGCGGGACACACCGGGGAGCTGTTTTTT. It codes for CASKDLGAGHTGELFF.

This chain connects TRBV30 to TRBJ2-2; D remains unclear. CDR1 is GTSNPN and CDR2 is SVGIG in the germline V gene (reference sequence). CDR3 length: 14 residues. V was trimmed by 0 bases and J by 4 bases, leaving 9 bases between them. The CDR3 DNA reads TGTGCCTGGAGTGTTGGTCGGTCCACCGGGGAGCTGTTTTTT. It encodes CAWSVGRSTGELFF.

The chain employs TRBV18 and TRBJ2-7; 7 positions match TRBD2. J was trimmed by 0 bases and V by 3 bases; bases with no gene match: 8. This CDR3 has 16 residues. The germline V gene has CDR1 KGHSH and CDR2 LQKENI. The CDR3 DNA sequence: TGTGCCAGCTCACCGAACGGCGGGAGCAGCTCCTACGAGCAGTACTTC. Its protein is CASSPNGGSSSYEQYF.

The rearrangement uses TRBV18 and TRBJ2-2; tentatively, D is TRBD2 (5 bases). The CDR3 is 16 amino acids. In germline, CDR1 is KGHSH, CDR2 LQKENI. Trimming pared 6 bases from V and 4 bases from J, leaving 18 bases between. CDR3 sequence: CASSRNPLDLTGELFF. The CDR3 nucleotides read TGTGCCAGCTCTCGGAACCCACTAGATCTCACCGGGGAGCTGTTTTTT.

The V and J genes are TRBV11-2 and TRBJ2-2; D ambiguous. CDR3 size: 14 residues. Germline CDR1 is SGHAT and CDR2 is FQNNGV. V lost 2 bases and J 0 bases, leaving 4 bases between the germline ends. In nucleotides, the CDR3 is TGTGCCAGCAGCTTATACACGAACACCGGGGAGCTGTTTTTT. Residues: CASSLYTNTGELFF.

This clone has just one count. This chain connects TRBV27 to TRBJ2-5; D remains unclear. Trimming cost V 4 bases and J 5 bases, with 11 bases left between them. Germline V gene sequence: CDR1 MNHEY, CDR2 SMNVEV (reference sequence). The CDR3 extends over 13 amino acids. The chain's CDR3 is CASSSLGWETQYF. The CDR3 DNA sequence: TGTGCCAGCAGTTCACTCGGATGGGAGACCCAGTACTTC.

The J gene is TRBJ2-7, the V gene TRBV28; the D is unclear. Germline-derived CDR1 and CDR2 are MDHEN and SYDVKM. V lost 6 bases and J lost 6, with 15 bases in between. The CDR3 covers 13 residues. The CDR3 is CASRETRQSEQYF. The CDR3 DNA sequence: TGTGCCAGCAGGGAAACCCGGCAGAGCGAGCAGTACTTC.

The chain carries TRBV9 and TRBJ2-1; D tentatively fits TRBD1 or TRBD2 (6 bases each). Germline CDR1 reads SGDLS; CDR2 reads YYNGEE. CDR3 length equals 14 residues. The ends were cut back, 0 bases at V and 4 bases at J, with 8 bases in the middle. The CDR3 sequence: CASSVEGGYNEQFF. The CDR3 DNA sequence: TGTGCCAGCAGCGTAGAGGGGGGTTACAATGAGCAGTTCTTC.

The rearrangement joins TRBV5-1 to TRBJ2-3; D is perhaps TRBD1 (5 bases). CDR3 length: 15 amino acids. The germline CDR1 and CDR2 sequences are SGHRS and YFSETQ. The V and J ends lost 1 base and 6 bases respectively, with 15 bases between them. CDR3 sequence reads: CASSLSGRAHDTQYF. In DNA, the CDR3 is TGCGCCAGCAGCTTGTCGGGCAGGGCCCATGATACGCAGTATTTT.

The V call is TRBV7-9, the J call TRBJ1-2; D is unclear. With 5 bases removed from V and 3 bases from J, the gap between germline ends came to 10 bases. The CDR3 loop spans 13 amino acids. Germline CDR1 reads SEHNR; CDR2 reads FQNEAQ (reference sequence). The CDR3 here is CASSRPGDYGYTF. In nucleotides, the CDR3 is TGTGCCAGCAGCAGGCCCGGGGACTATGGCTACACCTTC.

This clone was recorded only once. For the CDR3, the DNA is TGTGCTAGTGGCCGAGGGACTAGCCCTCAAGAGACCCAGTACTTC. This sequence encodes CASGRGTSPQETQYF. V usage is TRBV12-5 and J usage is TRBJ2-5, with TRBD2 matching over 9 bases. Germline V gene lookup returns CDR1 LGHNT and CDR2 FRNRAP. This CDR3 is 15 amino acids long. V gave up 6 bases and J gave up 2 bases; unmatched junction bases: 7.

V gene TRBV20-1 combines with J gene TRBJ1-1; 7 bases are a match to TRBD1. In germline, CDR1 is DFQATT, CDR2 SNEGSKA (reference sequence). This CDR3 region has 11 residues. CDR3 amino acids: CRGQRNTEAFF. The CDR3 DNA reads TGCAGGGGACAGAGGAACACTGAAGCTTTCTTT.

This clone has a single count. This rearrangement joins TRBV10-3 to TRBJ2-1; possibly TRBD1 for D (6 bases). CDR1 ENHRY and CDR2 SYGVKD come from the germline V gene. V was shortened by 5 bases and J by 4 bases, with 9 bases between the two germline ends. There are 13 residues in the CDR3. The CDR3 loop is CAISSGEYNEQFF. The CDR3 nucleotides are TGTGCCATCAGTTCAGGGGAATACAATGAGCAGTTCTTC.

The rearrangement uses TRBV11-3 and TRBJ2-7; a weak D match, TRBD1 (6 bases). Germline V gene sequence: CDR1 SGHNT, CDR2 YENEEA. V dropped 2 bases and J dropped 5 bases, with 16 bases sitting between them. The CDR3 covers 15 residues. The CDR3 spells CASSLNRAASNEQYF. CDR3 DNA sequence: TGTGCCAGCAGCTTAAACAGGGCGGCCTCGAACGAGCAGTACTTC.

The chain recombines TRBV5-4 with TRBJ2-7, with D possibly TRBD2 on 6 matching bases. Trimming stripped 4 bases from V and 0 bases from J, with 11 bases between. Germline values: CDR1 SGHNT, CDR2 YYREEE (reference sequence). This CDR3 spans 14 amino acids. The CDR3 DNA reads as TGTGCCAGCAGCAGAGGAGGGCACTCCTACGAGCAGTACTTC. It yields the protein CASSRGGHSYEQYF.

The CDR3 DNA reads TGTGCCAGCAACAGGCCCCAGGCAGAGGGCATTCAGTACTTC. Translation gives CASNRPQAEGIQYF. V is TRBV6-6 and J is TRBJ2-4, with D perhaps assigned TRBD1 or TRBD2 (5 bases each). V was cut by 7 bases and J by 9 bases, with 19 bases left in between. The CDR3 runs 14 residues. CDR1 MNHNY and CDR2 SVGAGI come from the germline V gene (reference sequence).

The chain carries TRBV15 and TRBJ2-7, with D tentatively TRBD2 (5 bases). This CDR3 has 12 residues. The ends were cut back, 3 bases at V and 6 bases at J, with 9 bases in the middle. CDR1 LNHNV and CDR2 YYDKDF come from the germline V gene (reference sequence). The CDR3 coding sequence is TGTGCCACCAGCAGGAGGGTCGGCGAGCAGTACTTC. It translates to CATSRRVGEQYF. The full variable domain, with the rest looked up from reference TRBV15 and TRBJ2-7, is DAMVIQNPRYQVTQFGKPVTLSCSQTLNHNVMYWYQQKSSQAPKLLFHYYDKDFNNEADTPDNFQSRRPNTSFCFLDIRSPGLGDTAMYLCATSRRVGEQYFGPGTRLTVT.

This clone was counted a single time. The chain carries TRBV6-5 and TRBJ2-5; TRBD1 matches at 9 bases. The CDR3 length is 15 residues. Germline CDR1 MNHEY, CDR2 SVGAGI. Trimming removed 4 bases from V and 2 bases from J; junction bases left unmatched: 5. In DNA form, the CDR3 reads TGTGCCAGCAGTTCGGGACAGGGAGTACAAGAGACCCAGTACTTC. This codes for CASSSGQGVQETQYF.

The chain joins TRBV7-2 to TRBJ1-5; D gene uncertain. Trimming took 0 bases from V and 6 from J, leaving 3 bases between them. The CDR3 is 12 residues long. Germline lookup yields CDR1 SGHTA and CDR2 FQGNSA. CDR3 bases: TGTGCCAGCAGCTTAGCAGCTCAGCCCCAGCATTTT. Protein product: CASSLAAQPQHF.

V gene TRBV7-8 combines with J gene TRBJ2-2; D unresolved. V was pared by 5 bases and J by 1 base, with 14 bases between. The germline V gene has CDR1 SGHVS and CDR2 FQNEAQ. The CDR3 has 16 residues. CDR3 coding DNA: TGTGCCAGCAGCCCCCCGGGCCTACTGAACACCGGGGAGCTGTTTTTT. Encoded protein: CASSPPGLLNTGELFF.

The CDR3 coding sequence is TGTGCCAGCAGCTTAGCACAGGGGAACACTGAAGCTTTCTTT. This translates into CASSLAQGNTEAFF. The chain uses TRBV7-9 and TRBJ1-1; D may be TRBD1 (6 bases). CDR1 and CDR2 (germline): SEHNR, FQNEAQ (reference sequence). Trimming left V 0 bases short and J 1 base short, with 6 bases between. The CDR3 consists of 14 residues. Complete variable domain (other parts from reference TRBV7-9 and TRBJ1-1): DTGVSQNPRHKITKRGQNVTFRCDPISEHNRLYWYRQTLGQGPEFLTYFQNEAQLEKSRLLSDRFSAERPKGSFSTLEIQRTEQGDSAMYLCASSLAQGNTEAFFGQGTRLTVV.